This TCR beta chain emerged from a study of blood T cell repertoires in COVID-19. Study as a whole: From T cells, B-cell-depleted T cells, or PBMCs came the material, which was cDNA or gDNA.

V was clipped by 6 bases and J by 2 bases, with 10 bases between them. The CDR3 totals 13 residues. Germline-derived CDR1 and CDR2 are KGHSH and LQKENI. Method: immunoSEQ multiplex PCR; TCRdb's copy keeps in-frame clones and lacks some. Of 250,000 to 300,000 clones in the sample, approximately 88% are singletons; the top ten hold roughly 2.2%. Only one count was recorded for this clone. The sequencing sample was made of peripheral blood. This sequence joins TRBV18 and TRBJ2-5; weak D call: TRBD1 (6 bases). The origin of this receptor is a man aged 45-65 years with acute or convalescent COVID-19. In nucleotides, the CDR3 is TGTGCCAGCTCCCAGACAGGTCAAGAGACCCAGTACTTC. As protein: CASSQTGQETQYF.